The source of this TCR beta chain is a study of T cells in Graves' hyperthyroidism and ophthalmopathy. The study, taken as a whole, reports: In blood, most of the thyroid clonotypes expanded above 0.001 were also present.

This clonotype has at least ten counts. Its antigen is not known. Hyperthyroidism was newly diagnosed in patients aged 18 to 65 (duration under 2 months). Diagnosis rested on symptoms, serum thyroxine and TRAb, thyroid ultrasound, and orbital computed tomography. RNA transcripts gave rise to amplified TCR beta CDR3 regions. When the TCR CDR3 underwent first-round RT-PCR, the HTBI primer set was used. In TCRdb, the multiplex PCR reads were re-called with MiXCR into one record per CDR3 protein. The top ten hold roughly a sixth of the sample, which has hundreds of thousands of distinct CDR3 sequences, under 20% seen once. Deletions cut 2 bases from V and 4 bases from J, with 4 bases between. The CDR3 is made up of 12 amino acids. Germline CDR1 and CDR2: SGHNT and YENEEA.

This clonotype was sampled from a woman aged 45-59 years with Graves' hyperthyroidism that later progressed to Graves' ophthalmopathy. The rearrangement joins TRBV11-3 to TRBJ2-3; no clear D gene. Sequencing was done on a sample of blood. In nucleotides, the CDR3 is TGTGCCAGCAGCTTATTACCAGATACGCAGTATTTT. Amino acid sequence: CASSLLPDTQYF.